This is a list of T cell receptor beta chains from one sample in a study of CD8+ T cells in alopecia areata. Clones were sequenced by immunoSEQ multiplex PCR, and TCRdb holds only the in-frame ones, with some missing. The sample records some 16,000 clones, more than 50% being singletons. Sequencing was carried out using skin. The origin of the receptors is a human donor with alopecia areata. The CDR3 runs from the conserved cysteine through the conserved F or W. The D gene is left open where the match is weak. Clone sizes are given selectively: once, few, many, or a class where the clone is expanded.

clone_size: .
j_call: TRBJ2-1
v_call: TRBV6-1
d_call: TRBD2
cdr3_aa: CASILLAGYNEQFF
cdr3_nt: TGTGCCAGCATTTTACTAGCGGGTTACAATGAGCAGTTCTTC

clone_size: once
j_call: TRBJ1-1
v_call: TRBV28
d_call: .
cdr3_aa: CATAGQMNTEAFF
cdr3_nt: TGTGCCACCGCCGGGCAAATGAACACTGAAGCTTTCTTT

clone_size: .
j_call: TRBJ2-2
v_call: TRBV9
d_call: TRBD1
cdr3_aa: CASSVRGQTGELFF
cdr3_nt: TGTGCCAGCAGCGTCAGGGGGCAAACCGGGGAGCTGTTTTTT

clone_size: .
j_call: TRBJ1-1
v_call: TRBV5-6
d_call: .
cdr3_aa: CASSLDVGRGNTEAFF
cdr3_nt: TGTGCCAGCAGCTTGGACGTGGGTCGGGGGAACACTGAAGCTTTCTTT

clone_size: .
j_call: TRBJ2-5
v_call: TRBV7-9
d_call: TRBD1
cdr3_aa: CASSPWDSYIETQYF
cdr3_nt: TGTGCCAGCAGCCCTTGGGACAGCTACATAGAGACCCAGTACTTC

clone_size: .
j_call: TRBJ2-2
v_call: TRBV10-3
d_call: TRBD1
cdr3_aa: CAYTRGRNTGELFF
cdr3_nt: TGTGCCTACACCAGGGGGCGGAACACCGGGGAGCTGTTTTTT

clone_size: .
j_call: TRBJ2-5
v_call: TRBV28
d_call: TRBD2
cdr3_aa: CASSLYGSGWGETQYF
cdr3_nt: TGTGCCAGCAGTTTATATGGTAGCGGGTGGGGAGAGACCCAGTACTTC

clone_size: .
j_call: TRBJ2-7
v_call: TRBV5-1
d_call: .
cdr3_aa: CASSSGTTRLVEQYF
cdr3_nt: TGCGCCAGCAGCTCCGGGACAACCCGACTAGTAGAGCAGTACTTC

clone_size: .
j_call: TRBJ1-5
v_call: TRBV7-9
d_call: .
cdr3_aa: CASSRQENQPQHF
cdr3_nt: TGTGCCAGCAGCCGCCAGGAGAATCAGCCCCAGCATTTT

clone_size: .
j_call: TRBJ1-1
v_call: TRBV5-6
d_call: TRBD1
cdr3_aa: CASSLAGGTGNTEAFF
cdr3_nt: TGTGCCAGCAGCTTGGCCGGGGGGACAGGGAACACTGAAGCTTTCTTT

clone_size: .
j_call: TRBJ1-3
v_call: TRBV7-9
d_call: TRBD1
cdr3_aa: CASRPAGTGERAGNTIYF
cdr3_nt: TGTGCCAGCAGACCAGCCGGGACAGGGGAGAGGGCTGGAAACACCATATATTTT

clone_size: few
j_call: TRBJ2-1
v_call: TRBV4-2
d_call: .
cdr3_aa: CASSNWLQTSSYNEQFF
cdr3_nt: TGTGCCAGCAGCAATTGGTTGCAGACCAGCTCCTACAATGAGCAGTTCTTC

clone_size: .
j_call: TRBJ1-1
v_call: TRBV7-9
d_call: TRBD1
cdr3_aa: CASSPRTGRDTEACF
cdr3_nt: TGTGCCAGCAGCCCTAGGACAGGTCGGGACACTGAAGCTTGCTTT

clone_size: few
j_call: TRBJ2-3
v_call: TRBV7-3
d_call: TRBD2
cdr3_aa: CASSRRLAGGSTDTQYF
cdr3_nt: TGTGCCAGCAGCCGAAGACTAGCGGGGGGTAGCACAGATACGCAGTATTTT

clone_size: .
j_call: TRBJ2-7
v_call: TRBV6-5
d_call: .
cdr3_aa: CAISESRGEQYF
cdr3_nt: TGTGCCATCAGTGAGTCGAGGGGGGAGCAGTACTTC

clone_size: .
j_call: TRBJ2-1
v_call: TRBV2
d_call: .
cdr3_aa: CASSSESYNEQFF
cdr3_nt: TGTGCCAGCTCTAGCGAGTCCTACAATGAGCAGTTCTTC

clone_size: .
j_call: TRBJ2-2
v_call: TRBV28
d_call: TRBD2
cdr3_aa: CASSTIAGVNTGELFF
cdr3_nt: TGTGCCAGCAGTACCATAGCGGGAGTGAACACCGGGGAGCTGTTTTTT

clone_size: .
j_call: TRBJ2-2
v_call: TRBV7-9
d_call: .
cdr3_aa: CASSPGRSGSIVGELFF
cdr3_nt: TGTGCCAGCAGCCCAGGTCGTTCCGGGAGTATCGTCGGGGAGCTGTTTTTT

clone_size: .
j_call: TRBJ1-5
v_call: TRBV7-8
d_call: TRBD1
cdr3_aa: CASSSTGGRGNQPQHF
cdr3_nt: TGTGCCAGCAGCTCAACAGGGGGCAGGGGGAATCAGCCCCAGCATTTT

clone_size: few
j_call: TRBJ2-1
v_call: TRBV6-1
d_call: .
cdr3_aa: CATSALDIRFF
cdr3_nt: TGTGCCACATCCGCACTAGATATTCGGTTCTTC

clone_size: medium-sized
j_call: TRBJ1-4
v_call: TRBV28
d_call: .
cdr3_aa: CASSSLQREKLFF
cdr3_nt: TGTGCCAGCAGTTCCTTACAACGCGAAAAACTGTTTTTT

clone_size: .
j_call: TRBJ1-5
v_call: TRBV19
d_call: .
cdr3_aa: CASSIGRGGRINQPQHF
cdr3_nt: TGTGCCAGTAGTATAGGACGTGGGGGCAGGATCAATCAGCCCCAGCATTTT

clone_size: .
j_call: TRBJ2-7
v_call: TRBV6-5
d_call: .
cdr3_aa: CASSIGWSTYEQYF
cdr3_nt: TGTGCCAGCAGTATCGGTTGGAGTACTTACGAGCAGTACTTC

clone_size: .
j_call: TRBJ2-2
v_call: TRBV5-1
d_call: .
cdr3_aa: CASSLGLATGYTGELFF
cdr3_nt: TGCGCCAGCAGCTTGGGGTTAGCAACTGGATATACCGGGGAGCTGTTTTTT

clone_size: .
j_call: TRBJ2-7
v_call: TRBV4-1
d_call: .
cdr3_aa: CASSPSQGPEQYF
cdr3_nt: TGCGCCAGCAGCCCGTCCCAGGGCCCCGAGCAGTACTTC

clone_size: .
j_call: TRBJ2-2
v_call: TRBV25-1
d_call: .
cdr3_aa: CASSESLLGGELFF
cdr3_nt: TGTGCCAGCAGTGAATCCCTGTTGGGCGGGGAGCTGTTTTTT

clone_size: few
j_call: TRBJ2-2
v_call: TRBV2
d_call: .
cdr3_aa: CASLGGLSDTGELFF
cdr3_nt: TGTGCCAGCCTTGGTGGGCTATCCGACACCGGGGAGCTGTTTTTT

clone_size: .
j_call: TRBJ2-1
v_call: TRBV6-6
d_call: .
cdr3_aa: CASIRWPDYNEQFF
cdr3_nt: TGTGCCAGCATTCGATGGCCGGATTACAATGAGCAGTTCTTC

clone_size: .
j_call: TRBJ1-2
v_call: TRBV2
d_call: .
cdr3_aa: CASRSEGYGYTF
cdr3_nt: TGTGCCAGCAGATCTGAGGGCTATGGCTACACCTTC

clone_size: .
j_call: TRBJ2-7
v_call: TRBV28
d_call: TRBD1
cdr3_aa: CASSPLLYGTDYEQYF
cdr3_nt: TGTGCCAGCAGTCCACTACTTTACGGGACAGACTACGAGCAGTACTTC

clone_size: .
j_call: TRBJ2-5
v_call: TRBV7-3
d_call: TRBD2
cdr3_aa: CASSLLGGRETQYF
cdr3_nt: TGTGCCAGCAGCTTATTGGGCGGGAGGGAGACCCAGTACTTC

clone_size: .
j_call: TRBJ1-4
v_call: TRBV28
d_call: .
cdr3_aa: CASMGSGGGEKLFF
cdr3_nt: TGTGCCAGCATGGGATCGGGGGGCGGGGAAAAACTGTTTTTT

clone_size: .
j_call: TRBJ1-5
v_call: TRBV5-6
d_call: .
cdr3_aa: CASSLAGATLGQPQHF
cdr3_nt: TGTGCCAGCAGCTTGGCCGGGGCGACCTTGGGTCAGCCCCAGCATTTT

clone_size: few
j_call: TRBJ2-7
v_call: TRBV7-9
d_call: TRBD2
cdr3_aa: CASSSRLAGVPHEQYF
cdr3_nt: TGTGCCAGCAGCTCACGACTAGCGGGAGTTCCGCACGAGCAGTACTTC

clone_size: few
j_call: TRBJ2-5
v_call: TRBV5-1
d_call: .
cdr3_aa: CASSFRGRETQYF
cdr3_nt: TGCGCCAGCAGCTTCCGGGGGAGAGAGACCCAGTACTTC

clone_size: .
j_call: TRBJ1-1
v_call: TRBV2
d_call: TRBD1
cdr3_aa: CASSGQGNTEAFF
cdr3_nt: TGTGCCAGCAGTGGACAGGGGAACACTGAAGCTTTCTTT

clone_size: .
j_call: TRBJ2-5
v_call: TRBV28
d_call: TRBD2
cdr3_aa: CASSPGTSVDQETQYF
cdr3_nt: TGTGCCAGCAGTCCAGGGACTAGCGTAGACCAAGAGACCCAGTACTTC

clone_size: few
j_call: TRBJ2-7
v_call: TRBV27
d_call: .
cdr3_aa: CASSYEGGASFYEQYF
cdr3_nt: TGTGCCAGCAGTTACGAGGGGGGCGCATCCTTCTACGAGCAGTACTTC

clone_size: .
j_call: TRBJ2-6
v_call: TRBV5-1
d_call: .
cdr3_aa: CASSLRHRDSGANVLTF
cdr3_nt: TGCGCCAGCAGCTTGAGACACAGGGACTCTGGGGCCAACGTCCTGACTTTC

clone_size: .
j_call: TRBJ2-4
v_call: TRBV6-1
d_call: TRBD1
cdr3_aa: CASSSGQGLNIQYF
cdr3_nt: TGTGCCAGCAGCTCGGGACAGGGGCTAAACATTCAGTACTTC

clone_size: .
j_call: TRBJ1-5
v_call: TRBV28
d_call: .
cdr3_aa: CASSFYLLSARAGVQPQHF
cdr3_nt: TGTGCCAGCAGTTTTTATCTCCTTTCCGCTAGGGCTGGGGTTCAGCCCCAGCATTTT

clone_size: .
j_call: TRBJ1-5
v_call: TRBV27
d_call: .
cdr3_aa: CASSPLLAGFRQPQHF
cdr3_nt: TGTGCCAGCAGTCCCCTTCTTGCAGGGTTTCGTCAGCCCCAGCATTTT

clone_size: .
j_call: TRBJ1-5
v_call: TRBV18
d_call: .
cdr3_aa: CASSPGTRNQPQHF
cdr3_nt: TGTGCCAGCTCACCAGGGACACGCAATCAGCCCCAGCATTTT

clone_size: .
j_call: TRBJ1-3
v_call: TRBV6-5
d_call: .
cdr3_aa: CASSPDGSGNTIYF
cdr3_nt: TGTGCCAGCAGTCCGGACGGCTCTGGAAACACCATATATTTT

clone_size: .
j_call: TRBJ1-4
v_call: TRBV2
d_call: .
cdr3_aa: CASSDSATNEKLFF
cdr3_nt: TGTGCCAGCAGTGATAGTGCAACTAATGAAAAACTGTTTTTT

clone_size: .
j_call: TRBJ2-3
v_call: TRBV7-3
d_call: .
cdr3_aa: CASSLGGVQDTQYF
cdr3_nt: TGTGCCAGCAGCTTAGGCGGGGTTCAGGATACGCAGTATTTT

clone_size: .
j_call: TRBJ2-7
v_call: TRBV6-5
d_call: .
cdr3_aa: CASSYSVGAYEQYF
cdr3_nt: TGTGCCAGCAGTTACTCTGTGGGAGCCTACGAGCAGTACTTC

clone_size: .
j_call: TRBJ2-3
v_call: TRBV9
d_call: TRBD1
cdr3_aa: CASSLPGQGTDTQYF
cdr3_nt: TGTGCCAGCAGTCTTCCCGGACAGGGCACAGATACGCAGTATTTT

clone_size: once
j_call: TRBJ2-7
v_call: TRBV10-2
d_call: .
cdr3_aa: CASSEGYEQYF
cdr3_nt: TGCGCCAGCAGTGAAGGGTACGAGCAGTACTTC

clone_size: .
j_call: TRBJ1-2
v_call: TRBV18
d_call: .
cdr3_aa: CASSPPILDGYTF
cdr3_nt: TGTGCCAGCTCACCACCGATCCTAGATGGCTACACCTTC

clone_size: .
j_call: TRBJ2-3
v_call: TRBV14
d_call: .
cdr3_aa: CASSQVAGTGADTQYF
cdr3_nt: TGTGCCAGCAGCCAAGTTGCGGGGACGGGGGCAGATACGCAGTATTTT

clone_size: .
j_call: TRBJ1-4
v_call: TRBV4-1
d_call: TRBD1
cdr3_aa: CASSQSTGNEKLFF
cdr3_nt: TGCGCCAGCAGCCAATCGACAGGGAATGAAAAACTGTTTTTT

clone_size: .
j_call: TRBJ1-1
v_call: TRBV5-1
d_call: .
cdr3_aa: CASSLLTGFRDTEAFF
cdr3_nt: TGCGCCAGCTCCCTCTTAACAGGGTTTAGGGACACTGAAGCTTTCTTT

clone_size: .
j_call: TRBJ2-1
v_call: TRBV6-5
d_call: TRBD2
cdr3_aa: CASARIAGGTMKQFF
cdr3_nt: TGTGCCAGCGCCCGCATAGCGGGAGGGACAATGAAGCAGTTCTTC

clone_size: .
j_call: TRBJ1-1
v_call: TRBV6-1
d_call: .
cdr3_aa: CASERGLGENTEAFF
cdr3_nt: TGTGCCAGCGAGAGGGGACTGGGGGAGAACACTGAAGCTTTCTTT

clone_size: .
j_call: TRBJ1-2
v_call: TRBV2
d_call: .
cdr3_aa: CASKSEGTNYGYTF
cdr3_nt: TGTGCCAGCAAGTCGGAGGGAACTAACTATGGCTACACCTTC